A selection of T cell receptor beta chains follows, all from one sample in a study of technical replicates of blood from a few donors. Assay used: immunoSEQ multiplex PCR; TCRdb lists only in-frame clones, some missing. The sample includes roughly 80,000 clones, 89% of them seen just once. Sample: T cells isolated from PBMCs. These receptor sequences come from a human donor in good health. The CDR3 runs from the conserved cysteine through the conserved F or W. A D gene is named only where the DNA matches it firmly. Clone size, where shown, is once, few, many, or a class for clones that have expanded.

CDR3 length: 18; clone size: -; J gene: TRBJ1-2; D gene: TRBD1; V gene: TRBV13; CDR3 DNA: TGTGCCAGCAGCCCAGACCGTGGGTATGGGACAGAGCCAAATGGCTACACCTTC; CDR3 protein: CASSPDRGYGTEPNGYTF
CDR3 length: 12; clone size: -; J gene: TRBJ1-2; D gene: -; V gene: TRBV6-6; CDR3 DNA: TGTGCCAGCAGTTACAGAGCTGAGGGCTACACCTTC; CDR3 protein: CASSYRAEGYTF
CDR3 length: 14; clone size: -; J gene: TRBJ1-4; D gene: -; V gene: TRBV7-2; CDR3 DNA: TGTGCCAGCAGCGGTCAGGGTTCTAATGAAAAACTGTTTTTT; CDR3 protein: CASSGQGSNEKLFF
CDR3 length: 14; clone size: -; J gene: TRBJ1-1; D gene: TRBD1; V gene: TRBV9; CDR3 DNA: TGTGCCAGCAGCGTAAGGGACAGGGGAGCTGAAGCTTTCTTT; CDR3 protein: CASSVRDRGAEAFF
CDR3 length: 17; clone size: -; J gene: TRBJ1-2; D gene: TRBD1; V gene: TRBV4-2; CDR3 DNA: TGTGCCAGCAGCCAAGAGAAATTGCTGACAGGGACCTATGGCTACACCTTC; CDR3 protein: CASSQEKLLTGTYGYTF
CDR3 length: 14; clone size: -; J gene: TRBJ1-2; D gene: -; V gene: TRBV18; CDR3 DNA: TGTGCCAGCTCACCACAGGCAGGGTACTATGGCTACACCTTC; CDR3 protein: CASSPQAGYYGYTF
CDR3 length: 12; clone size: -; J gene: TRBJ1-2; D gene: -; V gene: TRBV2; CDR3 DNA: TGTGCCAGCTGGGGGCGCGGTAATGGCTACACCTTC; CDR3 protein: CASWGRGNGYTF
CDR3 length: 13; clone size: few; J gene: TRBJ1-1; D gene: -; V gene: TRBV6-5; CDR3 DNA: TGTGCCAGCAGTTACTCGGCTGACACTGAAGCTTTCTTT; CDR3 protein: CASSYSADTEAFF
CDR3 length: 14; clone size: -; J gene: TRBJ1-2; D gene: TRBD1; V gene: TRBV5-4; CDR3 DNA: TGTGCCAGCAGCTTAGAGGGGGCTAGGGATGGCTACACCTTC; CDR3 protein: CASSLEGARDGYTF
CDR3 length: 16; clone size: -; J gene: TRBJ1-1; D gene: -; V gene: TRBV7-9; CDR3 DNA: TGTGCCAGCAGGCAAGACAGGTTACCTTGGAACACTGAAGCTTTCTTT; CDR3 protein: CASRQDRLPWNTEAFF
CDR3 length: 15; clone size: -; J gene: TRBJ2-7; D gene: TRBD1; V gene: TRBV4-1; CDR3 DNA: TGCGCCAGCAGCCAAGTAGGACAGGGATTCCACGAGCAGTACTTC; CDR3 protein: CASSQVGQGFHEQYF
CDR3 length: 18; clone size: -; J gene: TRBJ1-2; D gene: TRBD1; V gene: TRBV2; CDR3 DNA: TGTGCCAGCAGTGAAGTTCGGGACAGGGGGCAGGTGGGGTATGGCTACACCTTC; CDR3 protein: CASSEVRDRGQVGYGYTF
CDR3 length: 14; clone size: -; J gene: TRBJ1-2; D gene: -; V gene: TRBV27; CDR3 DNA: TGTGCCAGCGGTCAGCGGGCAAACGGCTATGGCTACACCTTC; CDR3 protein: CASGQRANGYGYTF
CDR3 length: 16; clone size: -; J gene: TRBJ2-4; D gene: -; V gene: TRBV23-1; CDR3 DNA: TGCGCCAGCAGTCAATCTTCAGGGCTAGCCAAAAACATTCAGTACTTC; CDR3 protein: CASSQSSGLAKNIQYF
CDR3 length: 15; clone size: -; J gene: TRBJ1-2; D gene: -; V gene: TRBV6-5; CDR3 DNA: TGTGCCAGCAGTCGCCGTGGGGGGGCTAACTATGGCTACACCTTC; CDR3 protein: CASSRRGGANYGYTF
CDR3 length: 13; clone size: -; J gene: TRBJ2-7; D gene: -; V gene: TRBV25-1; CDR3 DNA: TGTGCCAGCAGTAAGATCAGTACCTACGAGCAGTACTTC; CDR3 protein: CASSKISTYEQYF
CDR3 length: 14; clone size: -; J gene: TRBJ2-2; D gene: -; V gene: TRBV18; CDR3 DNA: TGTGCCACCTCCAAAGTTAGGAACACCGGGGAGCTGTTTTTT; CDR3 protein: CATSKVRNTGELFF
CDR3 length: 16; clone size: -; J gene: TRBJ1-2; D gene: -; V gene: TRBV30; CDR3 DNA: TGTGCCTGGAGTGTACTCGGTAGGGAGGGAGGCTATGGCTACACCTTC; CDR3 protein: CAWSVLGREGGYGYTF